The 13 T cell receptor beta chains presented below share a single source sample, sequenced in a study of control samples from healthy donors and cancer patients (dated by TCRdb to the early 2020s). Library construction relied on the immunoSEQ multiplex PCR assay. TCRdb took this table from immuneACCESS and kept in-frame rearrangements with V and J called. Such tables lack part of the clones; where checked against another copy, unresolved V genes explain under half of the gap, and the rest is unexplained. The sample table records more than 95,000 clones; 93% of these occur just once. The ten top clones hold 6.5% to 9.5% of the sample. Source material: blood. The receptors originated from a man younger than 35 in good health.

The chain couples TRBV29-1 to TRBJ2-3, with unresolved D. Trimming removed 0 bases from V and 3 bases from J, with 7 bases in between. The CDR3 runs to 13 residues. Germline V lookup: CDR1 SQVTM, CDR2 ANQGSEA. CDR3 loop: CSVEDPGTDTQYF. In DNA, the CDR3 is TGCAGCGTTGAAGACCCCGGGACAGATACGCAGTATTTT.

The genes are TRBV5-5 and TRBJ1-1; D ambiguous. The germline V and J ends were trimmed by 3 bases and 0 bases, with 12 bases remaining between them. The length of the CDR3 is 15 residues. CDR1 and CDR2 from the germline V gene are SGHKS and YYEKEE (reference sequence). Here the CDR3 DNA reads TGTGCCAGCAGCTGGGTGGCAGAGCTGAACACTGAAGCTTTCTTT. Translating gives CASSWVAELNTEAFF.

V usage is TRBV7-8 and J usage is TRBJ2-5, with a possible D match to TRBD2 (5 bases). CDR1 and CDR2 (germline): SGHVS, FQNEAQ. This CDR3 has 15 amino acids. Trimming removed 1 base at V and 2 bases at J, with 11 bases between. The CDR3 loop is CASSLGNGMQETQYF. For the CDR3, the DNA is TGTGCCAGCAGCTTAGGTAACGGGATGCAAGAGACCCAGTACTTC.

The genes are TRBV29-1 and TRBJ1-1, with D hard to call. Germline values: CDR1 SQVTM, CDR2 ANQGSEA. CDR3 length equals 14 residues. Trimming took 4 bases from V and 1 from J, leaving 13 bases between them. CDR3: CSVGKRTGNTEAFF. The CDR3 DNA follows: TGCAGCGTTGGAAAGAGGACTGGGAACACTGAAGCTTTCTTT.

This clone was counted a single time. This CDR3 reads CASSPGDSVNTEAFF. In DNA, the CDR3 is TGTGCCAGCTCACCAGGGGACAGCGTGAACACTGAAGCTTTCTTT. The chain recombines TRBV18 with TRBJ1-1; TRBD1 agrees at 7 bases. Trimming cost V 2 bases and J 0 bases; bases outside gene matches: 3. Germline V gene lookup returns CDR1 KGHSH and CDR2 LQKENI. This CDR3 region has 15 residues.

The rearrangement uses TRBV15 and TRBJ2-1; no definite D call. The CDR3 has 14 residues. Trimming shortened V by 2 bases and J by 4 bases, and 9 bases separated the two germline ends. CDR1 and CDR2 from the germline V gene are LNHNV and YYDKDF (reference sequence). The CDR3 spells CATSRLGIYNEQFF. CDR3 bases: TGTGCCACCAGCAGACTTGGCATTTACAATGAGCAGTTCTTC.

The chain is built from TRBV11-2 and TRBJ2-7, with a tentative D call TRBD1 (6 bases). The CDR3 sequence is 14 residues long. The ends were cut back, 1 base at V and 2 bases at J, with 9 bases in the middle. In germline, CDR1 is SGHAT, CDR2 FQNNGV. The CDR3 is CASSLGDMAYEQYF. CDR3 in DNA: TGTGCCAGCAGCTTAGGGGACATGGCCTACGAGCAGTACTTC.

The chain joins TRBV4-2 to TRBJ2-3; 7 bases match TRBD2. This CDR3 has 17 residues. V dropped 0 bases and J dropped 2; count of bases not matched to a gene: 8. Germline V gives CDR1 LGHNA, CDR2 YNFKEQ. In DNA form, the CDR3 reads TGTGCCAGCAGCCAAGATGTGGCTAGCGGAACCACAGATACGCAGTATTTT. This translates into CASSQDVASGTTDTQYF.

The chain employs TRBV9 and TRBJ2-7, with D unresolved. CDR1 SGDLS and CDR2 YYNGEE come from the germline V gene. The V gene lost 3 bases and the J gene lost 5 bases, with 24 bases spanning the gap. This CDR3 contains 17 residues. The DNA for the CDR3 is TGTGCCAGCAGCGGTGAAGGGTATCGGACCGAGGAAGACGAGCAGTACTTC. Its translation: CASSGEGYRTEEDEQYF.

This clone appeared a single time. This chain connects TRBV29-1 to TRBJ1-2; D remains unclear. The germline CDR1 and CDR2 sequences are SQVTM and ANQGSEA. The CDR3 consists of 12 residues. V was clipped by 4 bases and J by 2 bases, with 8 bases between them. The CDR3 nucleotides read TGCAGCGTTGGACGGGAGAACTATGGCTACACCTTC. It translates to CSVGRENYGYTF.

The rearrangement links TRBV18 to TRBJ2-6; no definite D call. V dropped 6 bases and J dropped 0 bases, with 9 bases sitting between them. Germline V gives CDR1 KGHSH, CDR2 LQKENI. The CDR3 extends over 15 amino acids. The CDR3, as DNA: TGTGCCAGCTCCTTACACCTCTCTGGGGCCAACGTCCTGACTTTC. Translation gives CASSLHLSGANVLTF.

V usage is TRBV6-5 and J usage is TRBJ1-5; TRBD1 is a possible D gene (5 bases). There are 15 residues in the CDR3. V was clipped by 5 bases and J by 3 bases, with 14 bases between them. Germline lookup yields CDR1 MNHEY and CDR2 SVGAGI. This chain's CDR3 is CASSLGRGLNQPQHF. The CDR3 region has the DNA TGTGCCAGCAGTCTCGGAAGGGGACTCAATCAGCCCCAGCATTTT.

The chain joins TRBV11-2 to TRBJ1-2; D gene ambiguous. V lost 5 bases and J lost 5, with 12 bases in between. The CDR3 runs to 13 residues. Germline lookup yields CDR1 SGHAT and CDR2 FQNNGV. CDR3 nucleotides: TGTGCCAGCAGCCCGGGCGGATCATATGGCTACACCTTC. Its protein product is CASSPGGSYGYTF.